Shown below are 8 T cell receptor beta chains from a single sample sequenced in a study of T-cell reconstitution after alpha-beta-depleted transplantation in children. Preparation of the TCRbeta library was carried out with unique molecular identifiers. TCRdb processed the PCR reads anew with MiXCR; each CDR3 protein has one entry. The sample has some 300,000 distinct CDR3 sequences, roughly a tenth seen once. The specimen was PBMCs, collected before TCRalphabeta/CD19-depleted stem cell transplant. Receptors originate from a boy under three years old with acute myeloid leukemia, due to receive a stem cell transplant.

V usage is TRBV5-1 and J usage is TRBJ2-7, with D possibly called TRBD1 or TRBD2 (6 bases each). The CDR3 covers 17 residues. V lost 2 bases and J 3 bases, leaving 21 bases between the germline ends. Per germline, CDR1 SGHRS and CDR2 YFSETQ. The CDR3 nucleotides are TGCGCCAGCAGCTTTCCCCCTAGAGGGGGGCACTACTACGAGCAGTACTTC. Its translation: CASSFPPRGGHYYEQYF.

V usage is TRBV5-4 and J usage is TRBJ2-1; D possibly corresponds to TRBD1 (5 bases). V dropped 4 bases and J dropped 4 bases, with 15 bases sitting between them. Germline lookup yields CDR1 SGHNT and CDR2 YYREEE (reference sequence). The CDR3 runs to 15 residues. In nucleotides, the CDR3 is TGTGCCAGCAGCCTACCGAGACAGAAATACAATGAGCAGTTCTTC. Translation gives CASSLPRQKYNEQFF.

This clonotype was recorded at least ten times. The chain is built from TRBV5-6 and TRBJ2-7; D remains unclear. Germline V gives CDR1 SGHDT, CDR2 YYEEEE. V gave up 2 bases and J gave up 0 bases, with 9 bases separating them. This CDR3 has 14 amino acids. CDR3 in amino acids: CASSFRVSSYEQYF. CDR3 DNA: TGTGCCAGCAGCTTCAGAGTCAGCTCCTACGAGCAGTACTTC. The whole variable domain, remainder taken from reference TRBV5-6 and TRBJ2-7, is DAGVTQSPTHLIKTRGQQVTLRCSPKSGHDTVSWYQQALGQGPQFIFQYYEEEERQRGNFPDRFSGHQFPNYSSELNVNALLLGDSALYLCASSFRVSSYEQYFGPGTRLTVT.

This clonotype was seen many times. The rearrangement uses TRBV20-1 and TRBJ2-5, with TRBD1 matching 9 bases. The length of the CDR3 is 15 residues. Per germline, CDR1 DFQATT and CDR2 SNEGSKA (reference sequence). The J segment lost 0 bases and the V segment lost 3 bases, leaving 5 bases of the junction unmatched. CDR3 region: CSARGRQGDQETQYF. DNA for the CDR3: TGCAGTGCTAGGGGGAGACAGGGGGACCAAGAGACCCAGTACTTC.

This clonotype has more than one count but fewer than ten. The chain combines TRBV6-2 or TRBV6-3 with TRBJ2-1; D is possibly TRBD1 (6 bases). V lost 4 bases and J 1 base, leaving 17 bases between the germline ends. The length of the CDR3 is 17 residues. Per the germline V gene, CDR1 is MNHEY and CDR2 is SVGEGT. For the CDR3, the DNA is TGTGCCAGCAGTTTCCTTCGACAGGTTGGTTCCTACAATGAGCAGTTCTTC. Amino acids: CASSFLRQVGSYNEQFF.

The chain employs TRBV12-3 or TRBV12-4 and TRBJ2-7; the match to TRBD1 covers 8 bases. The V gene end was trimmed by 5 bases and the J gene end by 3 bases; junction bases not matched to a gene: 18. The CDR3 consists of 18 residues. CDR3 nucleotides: TGTGCCAGCAGTCCCACCATTGGGACAGGCGCCCCACACTACGAGCAGTACTTC. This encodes CASSPTIGTGAPHYEQYF.

CDR3 nucleotide sequence: TGTGCCAGCAGTCCCGGGGGGCGCAGAGGAGAGACCCAGTACTTC. Translation: CASSPGGRRGETQYF. The genes are TRBV12-3 or TRBV12-4 and TRBJ2-5, with D possibly matching TRBD2 (7 bases). The CDR3 spans 15 residues. V lost 5 bases and J lost 4, with 17 bases in between.

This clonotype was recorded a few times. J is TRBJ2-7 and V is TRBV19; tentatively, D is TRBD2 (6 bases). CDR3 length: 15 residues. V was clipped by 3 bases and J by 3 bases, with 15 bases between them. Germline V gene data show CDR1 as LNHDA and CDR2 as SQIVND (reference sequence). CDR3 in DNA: TGTGCCAGTAGTATCTTTATGGGAGGTAACTACGAGCAGTACTTC. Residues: CASSIFMGGNYEQYF.